These 24 T cell receptor beta chains were sequenced from one sample in a study of blood T cells in healthy people across ages. A J-beta primer mix and a sample-barcoded 5' primer were used in a second PCR of roughly 7 to 12 cycles. TCRdb called the 5' RACE reads again in MiXCR, with one record for every CDR3 protein. The sample carries 550,000 to 650,000 distinct CDR3 sequences, roughly a quarter recorded once. These data are also associated with another study on T cells of mothers and their children.

Input material: blood. These receptors were obtained from a boy aged 2-15 years in good health.

The V call is TRBV10-3, the J call TRBJ1-1; D is undetermined. Trimming pared 5 bases from V and 8 bases from J, leaving 12 bases between. In germline, CDR1 is ENHRY, CDR2 SYGVKD. This CDR3 has 12 amino acids. The chain's CDR3 is CAISRGPEEAFF. In nucleotides, the CDR3 is TGTGCCATCAGTAGAGGACCCGAAGAAGCTTTCTTT.

Turning to this clonotype: This sequence may be a read error, since a much larger clone differs from it by one base. It is likely a read error, because the conserved phenylalanine at the end of the CDR3 is missing. The chain employs TRBV7-8 and TRBJ2-1; a possible D gene is TRBD2 (6 bases). The germline V gene encodes CDR1 SGHVS and CDR2 FQNEAQ. V lost 5 bases and J 0 bases, leaving 8 bases between the germline ends. The CDR3 is 14 amino acids. Written as DNA, the CDR3 is TGTGCCAGCAGCCCCGGGAGCTCCTACAATGAGCAGTTCTCC. Translation: CASSPGSSYNEQFS.

This chain uses TRBV12-3 or TRBV12-4 with TRBJ2-7; the D call may be TRBD1 or TRBD2 (6 bases each). The CDR3 totals 13 residues. The V end lost 5 bases, the J end lost 12 bases, and 20 bases lay between the germline ends. CDR3 protein: CASSPDLRGGMYF. CDR3 coding DNA: TGTGCCAGCAGTCCTGACCTTAGAGGGGGGATGTACTTC.

V and J are TRBV5-1 and TRBJ2-2, with a possible D match to TRBD2 (6 bases). The V and J ends lost 6 bases and 4 bases respectively, with 13 bases between them. Germline values: CDR1 SGHRS, CDR2 YFSETQ. The CDR3 covers 14 residues. The CDR3 DNA reads TGCGCCAGCACCTCGACTAGGGGCACCGGGGAGCTGTTTTTT. Translation: CASTSTRGTGELFF.

The rearrangement joins TRBV7-2 to TRBJ2-2, with 7 bases aligning to TRBD2. Trimming removed 4 bases from V and 5 bases from J; junction bases left unmatched: 4. CDR3 length: 14 amino acids. Germline CDR1 reads SGHTA; CDR2 reads FQGNSA. The CDR3 is CASSSGGSTGELFF. CDR3 coding DNA: TGTGCCAGCAGCTCGGGGGGTAGTACCGGGGAGCTGTTTTTT.

Remarks on this clonotype: Germline and junction disagree at one end, which may indicate a read error. V usage is TRBV4-2 and J usage is TRBJ2-4; unclear D gene. This CDR3 comprises 13 residues. Germline V gene data show CDR1 as LGHNA and CDR2 as YNFKEQ. The CDR3 sequence is CVSSQVGGNIQYF. The CDR3, as DNA: TGTGTCAGCAGCCAAGTAGGTGGAAACATTCAGTACTTC.

In its sample, this clonotype was seen a few times. The chain has TRBV12-3 or TRBV12-4 and TRBJ1-4, with D possibly being TRBD1 (5 bases). V lost 2 bases, J lost 0 bases, and 16 bases lay in between. The CDR3 runs 18 residues. This CDR3 is CASSLRQGRVATNEKLFF. As DNA, the CDR3 is TGTGCCAGCAGTTTAAGGCAGGGCCGAGTTGCAACTAATGAAAAACTGTTTTTT.

This chain uses TRBV15 with TRBJ2-7; D gene ambiguous. CDR3 length: 14 amino acids. In germline, CDR1 is LNHNV, CDR2 YYDKDF (reference sequence). The V gene lost 0 bases and the J gene lost 0 bases, with 6 bases spanning the gap. CDR3 loop: CATSREGTSYEQYF. The CDR3 DNA reads as TGTGCCACCAGCAGAGAGGGCACCTCCTACGAGCAGTACTTC.

This clonotype has only a few counts. The gene calls are TRBV30 and TRBJ1-5; a possible D gene is TRBD1 (6 bases). This CDR3 comprises 14 residues. Germline V gene sequence: CDR1 GTSNPN, CDR2 SVGIG (reference sequence). V was clipped by 0 bases and J by 5 bases, with 11 bases between them. CDR3 residues: CAWSVGGSYQPQHF. In DNA, the CDR3 is TGTGCCTGGAGTGTAGGGGGGTCTTATCAGCCCCAGCATTTT.

This clonotype was seen only a few times. The chain is built from TRBV19 and TRBJ2-4; the match to TRBD1 covers 8 bases. The CDR3 spans 18 residues. V was pared by 7 bases and J by 0 bases, with 14 bases of the junction left unmatched. The germline V gene has CDR1 LNHDA and CDR2 SQIVND (reference sequence). Here the CDR3 DNA reads TGTGCCAGTATAGACAGGGGCGGGCTAGGTCGAGCCAAAAACATTCAGTACTTC. This encodes CASIDRGGLGRAKNIQYF.

V and J are TRBV3-1 and TRBJ2-2, with a tentative D call TRBD1 (5 bases). The CDR3 is 15 amino acids. V was trimmed by 1 base and J by 6 bases, leaving 12 bases between them. CDR1 is LGHDT, CDR2 YNNKEL, per germline (reference sequence). CDR3 nucleotides: TGTGCCAGCAGCCAAGTAGGTGGCAGGGCCGGGGAGCTGTTTTTT. Translated, it gives CASSQVGGRAGELFF.

The genes are TRBV27 and TRBJ2-6; 7 nucleotides agree with TRBD1. This CDR3 is built from 17 residues. Per germline, CDR1 MNHEY and CDR2 SMNVEV (reference sequence). The ends lost 5 bases at V and 0 bases at J; junction bases unmatched: 7. Here the CDR3 reads CASSPRDRLSGANVLTF. The CDR3 DNA sequence: TGTGCCAGCAGTCCCCGGGACAGACTCTCTGGGGCCAACGTCCTGACTTTC. Full variable domain (remainder filled in from reference TRBV27 and TRBJ2-6): EAQVTQNPRYLITVTGKKLTVTCSQNMNHEYMSWYRQDPGLGLRQIYYSMNVEVTDKGDVPEGYKVSRKEKRNFPLILESPSPNQTSLYFCASSPRDRLSGANVLTFGAGSRLTVL.

The rearrangement uses TRBV9 and TRBJ2-2; D call uncertain. V was cut by 0 bases and J by 0 bases, with 9 bases left in between. CDR3 length: 16 amino acids. Germline assignment: CDR1 SGDLS and CDR2 YYNGEE. The CDR3 here is CASSVGGLSNTGELFF. The CDR3 DNA sequence: TGTGCCAGCAGCGTAGGTGGTCTATCGAACACCGGGGAGCTGTTTTTT.

This rearrangement joins TRBV10-2 to TRBJ2-7; 8 positions agree with TRBD1. The CDR3 totals 14 residues. Germline-derived CDR1 and CDR2 are WSHSY and SAAADI. The J segment lost 6 bases and the V segment lost 3 bases, leaving 7 bases of the junction unmatched. The CDR3 sequence: CASSEGRGRSEQYF. CDR3 nucleotide sequence: TGCGCCAGCAGTGAAGGCAGGGGGCGATCCGAGCAGTACTTC.

This clonotype was picked up many times. The V call is TRBV6-5, the J call TRBJ2-7; D is unresolved. Germline loops: CDR1 MNHEY, CDR2 SVGAGI. V was clipped by 8 bases and J by 2 bases, with 10 bases between them. The length of the CDR3 is 12 residues. In nucleotides, the CDR3 is TGTGCCAGCTCCACCCCCGCCTACGAGCAGTACTTC. It translates to CASSTPAYEQYF.

This clonotype was counted a few times. The V gene is TRBV19, the J gene TRBJ2-5; D possibly corresponds to TRBD1 (6 bases). Between the trimmed V and J ends, which lost 5 bases and 5 bases, there was a span of 15 bases. Per germline, CDR1 LNHDA and CDR2 SQIVND (reference sequence). The CDR3 totals 14 residues. The CDR3 DNA follows: TGTGCCAGTAGTTCCAACACAGGGATGGAGACCCAGTACTTC. It encodes CASSSNTGMETQYF. The whole variable domain, filled in from reference TRBV19 and TRBJ2-5, reads DGGITQSPKYLFRKEGQNVTLSCEQNLNHDAMYWYRQDPGQGLRLIYYSQIVNDFQKGDIAEGYSVSREKKESFPLTVTSAQKNPTAFYLCASSSNTGMETQYFGPGTRLLVL.

This rearrangement joins TRBV20-1 to TRBJ2-4; tentative D call: TRBD2 (6 bases). There are 14 residues in the CDR3. Germline values: CDR1 DFQATT, CDR2 SNEGSKA (reference sequence). V lost 3 bases, J lost 14 bases, and 23 bases lay in between. The CDR3 protein is CSASYGAGRDFEYF. The CDR3 DNA sequence: TGCAGTGCTAGCTATGGTGCGGGAAGAGATTTTGAGTACTTC.

The gene calls are TRBV5-5 and TRBJ2-7, with 9 bases aligning to TRBD1. Germline CDR1 and CDR2: SGHKS and YYEKEE (reference sequence). Trimming removed 4 bases from V and 3 bases from J; junction bases left unmatched: 11. This CDR3 has 16 residues. This CDR3 is CASSLHLGQGNYEQYF. The CDR3 nucleotides are TGTGCCAGCAGCCTGCATCTGGGACAGGGAAACTACGAGCAGTACTTC.

This clonotype was recorded many times. This chain uses TRBV29-1 with TRBJ1-1; D gene uncertain. Per the germline V gene, CDR1 is SQVTM and CDR2 is ANQGSEA. The CDR3 sequence is 13 residues long. V was clipped by 2 bases and J by 2 bases, with 9 bases between them. The CDR3 nucleotides are TGCAGCGTTGAAAGGGAAAGAAACACTGAAGCTTTCTTT. Its protein is CSVERERNTEAFF.

In this sample, this clonotype turned up a few times. The CDR3 region has the DNA TGTGCCACCAGCAGAGATGGGCTAGCGGGAGCGGTGACCCAGTACTTC. Translating gives CATSRDGLAGAVTQYF. This chain links TRBV15 with TRBJ2-5; 10 bases are a match to TRBD2. This CDR3 spans 16 amino acids. Trimming cost V 0 bases and J 7 bases; bases outside gene matches: 8. Germline CDR1 and CDR2: LNHNV and YYDKDF (reference sequence).

The CDR3 sequence is CASSLRQDYREQFF. The CDR3 DNA sequence: TGTGCCAGCAGTTTAAGACAGGATTATCGTGAGCAGTTCTTC. The V call is TRBV27, the J call TRBJ2-1; tentative D call: TRBD1 (6 bases). The CDR3 totals 14 residues. The germline V gene encodes CDR1 MNHEY and CDR2 SMNVEV (reference sequence). V was clipped by 2 bases and J by 9 bases, with 14 bases between them.

The V and J genes are TRBV7-9 and TRBJ2-3; D is undetermined. Germline V gives CDR1 SEHNR, CDR2 FQNEAQ (reference sequence). CDR3 size: 14 residues. The ends were cut back, 5 bases at V and 3 bases at J, with 12 bases in the middle. The CDR3 sequence is CASSPAVRTDTQYF. The CDR3 DNA reads as TGTGCCAGCAGCCCCGCAGTAAGAACAGATACGCAGTATTTT.

This clonotype has ten or more counts. This chain uses TRBV6-6 with TRBJ2-5, with D perhaps matching TRBD1 (6 bases). Germline lookup yields CDR1 MNHNY and CDR2 SVGAGI (reference sequence). The CDR3 spans 16 residues. Between the trimmed V and J ends, which lost 6 bases and 2 bases, there was a span of 19 bases. CDR3 protein: CASSPPRDTLQETQYF. In DNA, the CDR3 is TGTGCCAGCAGCCCCCCCCGGGACACACTACAAGAGACCCAGTACTTC.

This clonotype came up a few times. The rearrangement joins TRBV4-3 to TRBJ2-7; 10 positions match TRBD2. Trimming at V came to 4 bases and at J to 2 bases, leaving 5 bases not matched to a gene. CDR1 LGHNA and CDR2 YSLEER come from the germline V gene. The CDR3 extends over 15 amino acids. The CDR3 DNA reads as TGCGCCAGCAGCCCGATACTAGCGGGAACCTACGAGCAGTACTTC. Protein product: CASSPILAGTYEQYF.